This T cell receptor beta chain comes out of a study of blood T cell repertoires in COVID-19. About the study: From the United States, Italy and Spain came samples of acute and convalescent COVID-19. From T cells, B-cell-depleted T cells, or PBMCs came the material, which was cDNA or gDNA.

Here immunoSEQ multiplex PCR was the method, and the copy in TCRdb shows in-frame clones only, minus some. The table shows approximately 290,000 clones, with roughly 90% occurring only once. This TCR was sampled from a man in his thirties or forties with acute or convalescent COVID-19. Sequenced input: peripheral blood.

The CDR3 sequence: CASSSTLVEDTQYF. CDR3 in DNA: TGTGCCAGCAGCTCCACCTTGGTGGAGGATACGCAGTATTTT. This chain links TRBV7-8 with TRBJ2-3; no reliable D call. Trimming took 4 bases from V and 6 from J, leaving 14 bases between them. Germline V gives CDR1 SGHVS, CDR2 FQNEAQ. The CDR3 runs to 14 residues.